The 28 T cell receptor beta chains below all came from one sample that was sequenced in a study of T cell changes during pregnancy in multiple sclerosis. Profiled with immunoSEQ multiplex PCR; TCRdb holds only in-frame clones, not every one. Among nearly 110,000 clones, around 90% were seen once, and the ten largest hold 1.6%. This sample comprised peripheral blood, obtained after pregnancy. These TCRs come from a female donor with multiple sclerosis, enrolled in a pregnancy study.

The chain combines TRBV5-4 with TRBJ2-1, with D perhaps TRBD2 (6 bases). Trimming stripped 3 bases from V and 8 bases from J, with 12 bases between. The CDR3 has 13 residues. CDR1 and CDR2 from the germline V gene are SGHNT and YYREEE (reference sequence). The CDR3 DNA is TGTGCCAGCAGCTCTCTAGCGTTAGATGAGCAGTTCTTC. Residues: CASSSLALDEQFF. Full variable domain (outside the CDR3, taken from reference TRBV5-4 and TRBJ2-1): ETGVTQSPTHLIKTRGQQVTLRCSSQSGHNTVSWYQQALGQGPQFIFQYYREEENGRGNFPPRFSGLQFPNYSSELNVNALELDDSALYLCASSSLALDEQFFGPGTRLTVL.

V gene TRBV5-1 combines with J gene TRBJ2-3; D might be TRBD2 (6 bases). The CDR3 loop spans 16 amino acids. V dropped 4 bases and J dropped 1 base, with 16 bases sitting between them. Germline-derived CDR1 and CDR2 are SGHRS and YFSETQ. The CDR3 sequence is CASSPAGGAGTDTQYF. CDR3 nucleotide sequence: TGCGCCAGCAGCCCCGCCGGAGGGGCGGGCACAGATACGCAGTATTTT.

The rearrangement joins TRBV29-1 to TRBJ2-7; maybe TRBD2 (5 bases). The CDR3 is made up of 15 amino acids. V dropped 5 bases and J dropped 2 bases, with 19 bases sitting between them. The germline V gene has CDR1 SQVTM and CDR2 ANQGSEA. The CDR3 DNA is TGCAGCGTTACCCTCCGAGGGATCAACACCTACGAGCAGTACTTC. Its translation is CSVTLRGINTYEQYF.

The chain has TRBV6-6 and TRBJ1-5; no clear D. Germline-derived CDR1 and CDR2 are MNHNY and SVGAGI (reference sequence). The CDR3 sequence is 12 residues long. Deletions cut 4 bases from V and 3 bases from J, with 4 bases between. Written as DNA, the CDR3 is TGTGCCAGCAGTTCTCTCAATCAGCCCCAGCATTTT. Translated: CASSSLNQPQHF.

Only one count was recorded for this clone. V is TRBV18 and J is TRBJ2-1, with D unclear. CDR3 length: 15 amino acids. Trimming pared 1 base from V and 7 bases from J, leaving 14 bases between. Germline V lookup: CDR1 KGHSH, CDR2 LQKENI. CDR3 nucleotides: TGTGCCAGCTCACCACGATCGACCCGGCGGAATGAGCAGTTCTTC. This codes for CASSPRSTRRNEQFF.

A few counts support this clone. J is TRBJ1-1 and V is TRBV6-5, with a tentative D call TRBD1 (5 bases). CDR1 and CDR2 from the germline V gene are MNHEY and SVGAGI. Trimming left V 5 bases short and J 11 bases short, with 18 bases between. The CDR3 extends over 13 amino acids. CDR3 coding DNA: TGTGCCAGCAGTCCCCCGGGACGGGAGGGGGCTTTCTTT. It is translated as CASSPPGREGAFF.

This clone appeared a single time. This sequence joins TRBV7-3 and TRBJ2-3; D is unresolved. The ends were cut back, 5 bases at V and 0 bases at J, with 9 bases in the middle. Germline CDR1 and CDR2: SGHTA and FQGTGA. The CDR3 is 14 amino acids. DNA for the CDR3: TGTGCCAGCAGCATGGGCCGGAGCACAGATACGCAGTATTTT. It yields the protein CASSMGRSTDTQYF.

DNA of the CDR3: TGCAGCGCCCGAGCGGGGTTTGGAGCTTTCTTT. It specifies CSARAGFGAFF. This chain links TRBV29-1 with TRBJ1-1, with unresolved D. In germline, CDR1 is SQVTM, CDR2 ANQGSEA. The germline V and J ends were trimmed by 7 bases and 10 bases, with 16 bases remaining between them. This CDR3 has 11 amino acids.

The chain joins TRBV19 to TRBJ2-2; D is perhaps TRBD2 (6 bases). Per germline, CDR1 LNHDA and CDR2 SQIVND (reference sequence). The CDR3 loop spans 15 amino acids. Trimming shortened V by 3 bases and J by 3 bases, and 11 bases separated the two germline ends. As DNA, the CDR3 is TGTGCCAGTAGTATTCTGGGGGGAGACACCGGGGAGCTGTTTTTT. Its translation: CASSILGGDTGELFF.

J is TRBJ2-7 and V is TRBV5-1; TRBD2 is a possible D gene (6 bases). V gave up 0 bases and J gave up 3 bases, with 13 bases separating them. The germline CDR1 and CDR2 sequences are SGHRS and YFSETQ. The CDR3 covers 15 residues. The CDR3 nucleotides read TGCGCCAGCAGCTTGGCCGGGACTGTTTTCTACGAGCAGTACTTC. It is translated as CASSLAGTVFYEQYF.

V gene TRBV10-3 combines with J gene TRBJ2-1; TRBD2 might be the D (5 bases). The germline CDR1 and CDR2 sequences are ENHRY and SYGVKD. The CDR3 is 13 residues long. Between the trimmed V and J ends, which lost 3 bases and 5 bases, there was a span of 8 bases. In nucleotides, the CDR3 is TGTGCCATCAGTGATCCTAGCAACAATGAGCAGTTCTTC. Amino acids: CAISDPSNNEQFF.

The chain is built from TRBV4-2 and TRBJ2-1, with D perhaps TRBD2 (6 bases). This CDR3 comprises 16 residues. Deletions cut 3 bases from V and 10 bases from J, with 22 bases between. Germline V gene data show CDR1 as LGHNA and CDR2 as YNFKEQ. The CDR3 reads CASSQTERETWAEQFF. DNA for the CDR3: TGTGCCAGCAGCCAGACAGAACGGGAGACTTGGGCGGAGCAGTTCTTC.

The chain employs TRBV9 and TRBJ2-7; D uncertain. The CDR3 is 13 amino acids. Germline V gives CDR1 SGDLS, CDR2 YYNGEE. With 4 bases removed from V and 3 bases from J, the gap between germline ends came to 11 bases. CDR3 in amino acids: CASSKGTGYEQYF. The CDR3 bases are TGTGCCAGCAGCAAAGGAACGGGCTACGAGCAGTACTTC.

The chain carries TRBV5-4 and TRBJ2-1; the match to TRBD1 covers 8 bases. The length of the CDR3 is 14 residues. J gave up 8 bases and V 3 bases, and 7 bases lay outside the gene matches. CDR1 and CDR2 (germline): SGHNT, YYREEE (reference sequence). This chain's CDR3 is CASSSGQGRDEQFF. CDR3 sequence (DNA): TGTGCCAGCAGCTCCGGACAGGGTCGGGATGAGCAGTTCTTC.

The gene calls are TRBV18 and TRBJ2-5; D gene uncertain. Germline assignment: CDR1 KGHSH and CDR2 LQKENI. The CDR3 spans 14 residues. V lost 6 bases to trimming and J lost 1 base, with 12 bases between them. The CDR3 here is CASSLTPGQETQYF. CDR3 bases: TGTGCCAGCTCGTTGACCCCAGGCCAAGAGACCCAGTACTTC.

The chain uses TRBV7-3 and TRBJ2-5, with TRBD2 matching 13 bases. The CDR3 is made up of 15 amino acids. V trimming: 5 bases; J trimming: 5 bases; junction bases outside the gene matches: 5. CDR1 and CDR2 (germline): SGHTA, FQGTGA. The CDR3 is CASSTGLAGVETQYF. In DNA form, the CDR3 reads TGTGCCAGCAGCACTGGACTAGCGGGAGTTGAGACCCAGTACTTC.

The V gene is TRBV5-1, the J gene TRBJ2-7, with D tentatively TRBD2 (6 bases). The ends were cut back, 4 bases at V and 3 bases at J, with 17 bases in the middle. The CDR3 spans 15 residues. Germline CDR1 reads SGHRS; CDR2 reads YFSETQ. CDR3 residues: CASSLAGGTHYEQYF. CDR3 DNA: TGCGCCAGCAGCCTCGCCGGAGGGACCCACTACGAGCAGTACTTC.

V gene TRBV2 combines with J gene TRBJ2-1; 8 nucleotides agree with TRBD1. CDR3 length: 14 residues. V lost 4 bases, J lost 9 bases, and 8 bases stayed unmatched. Looked up from germline, CDR1 is SNHLY and CDR2 is FYNNEI. This CDR3 reads CASSVRQGAGEQFF. CDR3 in DNA: TGTGCCAGCAGTGTACGGCAGGGGGCGGGTGAGCAGTTCTTC.

This chain connects TRBV19 to TRBJ2-3; 9 bases are shared with TRBD2. V lost 9 bases and J lost 6; bases outside the gene matches: 10. Per the germline V gene, CDR1 is LNHDA and CDR2 is SQIVND (reference sequence). This CDR3 comprises 14 residues. CDR3 bases: TGTGCCAGCTCGTCTGGCGGGGGGGTCGATACGCAGTATTTT. Residues: CASSSGGGVDTQYF.

The chain recombines TRBV9 with TRBJ2-1; tentatively, D is TRBD2 (6 bases). Germline lookup yields CDR1 SGDLS and CDR2 YYNGEE. Trimming shortened V by 2 bases and J by 3 bases, and 9 bases separated the two germline ends. This CDR3 is 14 amino acids long. The CDR3 loop is CASSVTGDYNEQFF. The CDR3 DNA is TGTGCCAGCAGCGTCACGGGGGACTACAATGAGCAGTTCTTC.

The genes are TRBV10-3 and TRBJ2-1, with 9 bases lining up with TRBD2. With V trimmed by 1 base and J by 9 bases, 10 bases remained unmatched. The CDR3 has 16 amino acids. CDR1 and CDR2 from the germline V gene are ENHRY and SYGVKD. The CDR3, as DNA: TGTGCCATCAGTGAGTACCGAGCGGGAGGTTCATCTGAGCAGTTCTTC. Residues: CAISEYRAGGSSEQFF.

The chain has TRBV28 and TRBJ2-2, with 7 bases aligning to TRBD2. Trimming removed 10 bases from V and 4 bases from J; junction bases left unmatched: 9. Germline lookup yields CDR1 MDHEN and CDR2 SYDVKM. This CDR3 is built from 14 residues. For the CDR3, the DNA is TGTGCCACCTATGGGGGGGTTACCACCGGGGAGCTGTTTTTT. It specifies CATYGGVTTGELFF.

This clone was counted a few times. V usage is TRBV25-1 and J usage is TRBJ1-2; D perhaps matches TRBD1 (6 bases). The germline V gene has CDR1 MGHDK and CDR2 SYGVNS. The CDR3 runs to 13 residues. V was shortened by 7 bases and J by 8 bases, with 17 bases between the two germline ends. DNA for the CDR3: TGTGCCAGCATGGTGGGGGCTACAGGGGGCTACACCTTC. Translating gives CASMVGATGGYTF.

The DNA of the CDR3 is TGTGCCAGCTCACAGGAGGGCGCTGGGAGGGGCACTGAAGCTTTCTTT. Amino acids: CASSQEGAGRGTEAFF. This chain uses TRBV18 with TRBJ1-1; tentative D call: TRBD1 (5 bases). Germline CDR1 is KGHSH and CDR2 is LQKENI. This CDR3 contains 16 residues. V gave up 4 bases and J gave up 4 bases, with 19 bases separating them.

The rearrangement joins TRBV11-2 to TRBJ1-1; 9 nucleotides match TRBD1. V lost 4 bases and J lost 5; bases outside the gene matches: 5. The V gene's germline CDR1 is SGHAT and CDR2 FQNNGV. The CDR3 extends over 14 amino acids. CDR3 region: CASSSSDRGTEAFF. In nucleotides, the CDR3 is TGTGCCAGCAGCTCTTCAGACAGGGGGACTGAAGCTTTCTTT.

This rearrangement joins TRBV2 to TRBJ1-2; D gene unclear. Trimming stripped 8 bases from V and 0 bases from J, with 10 bases between. This CDR3 has 13 amino acids. Germline V lookup: CDR1 SNHLY, CDR2 FYNNEI. The CDR3 spells CASSPGANYGYTF. DNA of the CDR3: TGTGCCAGCTCCCCCGGGGCTAACTATGGCTACACCTTC.

The J gene is TRBJ2-1, the V gene TRBV5-1, with D possibly being TRBD2 (6 bases). The germline gives CDR1 SGHRS, CDR2 YFSETQ. The ends were cut back, 3 bases at V and 6 bases at J, with 16 bases in the middle. The CDR3 sequence is 15 residues long. CDR3 protein: CASSSTLAGTNEQFF. In DNA, the CDR3 is TGCGCCAGCAGCTCCACACTAGCAGGGACCAATGAGCAGTTCTTC.

V is TRBV2 and J is TRBJ2-7; 15 bases fit TRBD2. CDR3 size: 16 residues. V shed 11 bases, J shed 0 bases, and the junction held 8 bases outside the gene matches. Germline lookup yields CDR1 SNHLY and CDR2 FYNNEI. CDR3 nucleotides: TGTGCCTGCAAGGGACTAGCGGGAGGATACTCCTACGAGCAGTACTTC. It specifies CACKGLAGGYSYEQYF.